This TCR beta chain was captured by sequencing in a study of T-cell memory formation after mild COVID-19. About the study: In these data, TCR clusters were largely donor specific.

The CDR3 sequence is 13 residues long. CDR1 is SGDLS, CDR2 YYNGEE, per germline. Between the trimmed V and J ends, which lost 3 bases and 4 bases, there was a span of 9 bases. This clonotype has only a few counts. Its specificity is not known. TCRdb fed the 5' RACE reads into MiXCR, producing one record per CDR3 protein. The sample records around 410,000 distinct CDR3 sequences, 20% to 25% being singletons. Overall study findings and caveats: Clones contracting over day 15 to 85 were CD4/CD8 balanced, with later expanders leaning CD4+. Nothing confirmed that second-wave clones peaking on day 37 were specific for SARS-CoV-2. Certain responding clones were present in pre-infection memory, suggesting participation of cross-reactive memory.

Sequenced: PBMCs or a T cell subset sorted from them (not recorded which). This TCR derives from an adult woman who had mild COVID-19 (a few samples of this study predate the infection). Cell type and time point are not known. This chain joins TRBV9 and TRBJ2-3; D is uncertain. CDR3 DNA sequence: TGTGCCAGCAGCGGGTCAGGCTCAGATACGCAGTATTTT. Amino acid sequence: CASSGSGSDTQYF.